This TCR beta chain was retrieved from a study of OX40 agonist ivuxolimab in advanced cancers. Turning to the study itself: The patients got ivuxolimab, which is an agonistic anti-OX40 (CD134) antibody.

V trimming: 5 bases; J trimming: 5 bases; junction bases outside the gene matches: 8. The CDR3 runs to 14 residues. Germline V gives CDR1 SEHNR, CDR2 FQNEAQ (reference sequence). Data came from immunoSEQ multiplex PCR; TCRdb stores just in-frame clones and leaves some out. There are tens of thousands of clones in the sample; around 94% occur only once, and 15% to 19% lies in the top ten. The TCR comes from an adult with an advanced solid tumor such as melanoma, head and neck, liver or kidney cancer. Specimen: CD4+ or CD8+ T cells sorted from blood, collected in a trial of the OX40 agonist ivuxolimab. This chain links TRBV7-9 with TRBJ2-5, with TRBD2 identical over 7 bases. As DNA, the CDR3 is TGTGCCAGCAGCCCAAGAGAGACTAGCGAGACCCAGTACTTC. Translation gives CASSPRETSETQYF.